This T cell receptor (beta chain) was sequenced during a study of blood T cell repertoires in COVID-19. Study-level information: T cells, B-cell-depleted T cells, or PBMCs supplied cDNA or gDNA.

Per the authors' pipeline: Amplified reference gene primers provided the basis for estimating nucleated cell counts. TCRdb keeps only in-frame clones here, not all; method: immunoSEQ multiplex PCR. That table is the source of V, J and clone size, and D and trimming were worked out from the DNA. Among 150,000 or so clones listed, about 84% were seen once. This sequence was found in a middle-aged man who had recovered from COVID-19. Sequencing was performed on PBMCs or T cells enriched from blood (not recorded which).

The CDR3 is CASSPRGPDTQYF. The CDR3 DNA reads TGTGCCAGCAGCCCCAGGGGACCAGATACGCAGTATTTT. V gene TRBV7-9 combines with J gene TRBJ2-3; TRBD1 is a possible D gene (6 bases). The germline CDR1 and CDR2 sequences are SEHNR and FQNEAQ (reference sequence). The CDR3 has 13 residues. The V gene lost 5 bases and the J gene lost 4 bases, with 10 bases spanning the gap.